A selection of T cell receptor beta chains follows, all from one sample in a study of cytomegalovirus exposure and HLA in healthy donors. Measured with immunoSEQ multiplex PCR; TCRdb has only the in-frame clones, and not every one. Of about 89,000 clones in the sample, roughly three quarters were seen once. The specimen was PBMCs. The source of these receptors is a young man in good health and CMV-seronegative. Each CDR3 is given with its conserved first and last residue. D genes are given only for firm matches. Part of the rows lack a size; the others show once, few, many or a class for expanded clones.

TRBJ1-4	once	TRBV6-6	.	TGTGCCAGCAGTTACAGGGGAGGTAATGAAAAACTGTTTTTT	CASSYRGGNEKLFF
TRBJ2-2	few	TRBV4-2	TRBD2	TGTGCCAGCAGCTCCCAACTAGCGGGGGCCGCGAACACCGGGGAGCTGTTTTTT	CASSSQLAGAANTGELFF
TRBJ2-1	once	TRBV7-9	.	TGTGCCAGCAGCTTACGGGAGGAGCAGTTCTTC	CASSLREEQFF
TRBJ2-2	.	TRBV7-9	.	TGTTCCAGCAGCTTGACCGCGGTGAACACCGGGGAGCTGTTTTTT	CSSSLTAVNTGELFF
TRBJ2-5	.	TRBV7-6	TRBD2	TGTGCCAGCAGCTTAGCGGGACTAGCACAAGAGACCCAGTACTTC	CASSLAGLAQETQYF
TRBJ2-2	.	TRBV10-1	TRBD2	TGCGCCAGCAGTGAAGCGGGAGCTGGGGAGCTGTTTTTT	CASSEAGAGELFF
TRBJ2-7	.	TRBV14	.	TGTGCCAGCAGCCCCCGTGCCGGGGTCTCCTACGAGCAGTACTTC	CASSPRAGVSYEQYF
TRBJ2-7	.	TRBV7-2	.	TGTGCCAGCAGCCCCCAAGGGGGAATGACCTACGAGCAGTACTTC	CASSPQGGMTYEQYF
TRBJ2-2	.	TRBV6-5	.	TGTGCCAGCAGTTACTCGGGGGAGGCCGGGGAGCTGTTTTTT	CASSYSGEAGELFF
TRBJ1-5	.	TRBV28	.	TGTGCCAGCAGTCCAACAGGGAATCAGCCCCAGCATTTT	CASSPTGNQPQHF
TRBJ1-1	once	TRBV7-9	.	TGTGCCAGCAGCTTACGGGACACTGAAGCTTTCTTT	CASSLRDTEAFF
TRBJ1-5	.	TRBV27	TRBD1	TGTGCCAGCAGTTTAAGGTTCCTAGACAGGGCCCATCAGCCCCAGCATTTT	CASSLRFLDRAHQPQHF
TRBJ1-1	.	TRBV19	.	TGTGCCAGTAGCAGACAAGTGGGCACTGAAGCTTTCTTT	CASSRQVGTEAFF
TRBJ2-3	.	TRBV5-4	TRBD1	TGTGCCAGCAGCCTGGGACAGGGGGCGTCTCAGGGTACGCAGTATTTT	CASSLGQGASQGTQYF
TRBJ2-2	once	TRBV27	.	TGTGCCAGCAGTTTTATACAGGGCGGGGAGCTGTTTTTT	CASSFIQGGELFF
TRBJ2-3	few	TRBV6-4	.	TGTGCCAGCAGTAGCGGGAGCACAGATACGCAGTATTTT	CASSSGSTDTQYF
TRBJ2-7	.	TRBV11-2	TRBD1	TGTGCCAGCAGCGCCCAGGGGGCAGTGGGGGAGCAGTACTTC	CASSAQGAVGEQYF
TRBJ1-4	.	TRBV7-9	.	TGTGCCAGCAGCTTAGACGGCAGGCTTAATGAAAAACTGTTTTTT	CASSLDGRLNEKLFF
TRBJ1-1	.	TRBV7-8	.	TGTGCCAGCAGCTTAAGGGGTCAGGGGTTGACTGAAGCTTTCTTT	CASSLRGQGLTEAFF
TRBJ2-7	once	TRBV4-1	.	TGCGCCAGCAGCCAAGATAAGGGGGGGCTCACGACCTACGAGCAGTACTTC	CASSQDKGGLTTYEQYF
TRBJ2-7	.	TRBV27	TRBD1	TGTGCCAGCAGTTCTACAGGGGAGTCCTACGAGCAGTACTTC	CASSSTGESYEQYF
TRBJ2-5	.	TRBV2	.	TGTGCCAGCCTCCGAGGGCTCCAAGAGACCCAGTACTTC	CASLRGLQETQYF
TRBJ1-1	.	TRBV23-1	TRBD1	TGCGCCAGCGGCCGGGACAGGGGGAACACTGAAGCTTTCTTT	CASGRDRGNTEAFF
TRBJ2-7	.	TRBV18	TRBD2	TGTGCCAGCTCACCACCCGCCTATAGCGGGAGTACCCACGAGCAGTACTTC	CASSPPAYSGSTHEQYF
TRBJ1-1	.	TRBV19	TRBD1	TGTGCCAGTAGTATAGGAAGAATAGTGGGACAGAAGAACACTGAAGCTTTCTTT	CASSIGRIVGQKNTEAFF
TRBJ2-7	few	TRBV6-1	TRBD2	TGTGCCAGCAGCGGGAGCTTTGGCGGGAGCTACGAGCAGTACTTC	CASSGSFGGSYEQYF
TRBJ2-1	.	TRBV6-5	TRBD2	TGTGCCAGCACCGTAGCGGGAGAGAGCTACAATGAGCAGTTCTTC	CASTVAGESYNEQFF
TRBJ1-5	.	TRBV28	.	TGTGCCAGCAGTTCGGCCCTAAAGGGGGATCAGCCCCAGCATTTT	CASSSALKGDQPQHF
TRBJ2-7	.	TRBV7-8	TRBD1	TGTGCCAGCAGGTCCGGGACAGGGGTCGGCGAGCAGTACTTC	CASRSGTGVGEQYF
TRBJ2-5	few	TRBV28	TRBD1	TGTGCCAGCAGTCCACGGACAGGGTGGAACCAAGAGACCCAGTACTTC	CASSPRTGWNQETQYF
TRBJ2-7	.	TRBV27	TRBD1	TGTGCCAGCAGTTTATCAGGGGCTAGAGGGACAGCCTACGAGCAGTACTTC	CASSLSGARGTAYEQYF
TRBJ1-1	.	TRBV6-5	.	TGTGCCAGCAGTCTCCCGGGACACCCCGCTTTCTTT	CASSLPGHPAFF
TRBJ2-4	.	TRBV6-1	TRBD1	TGTGCCAGCAGTGAAGGGGCCGGATTGGACAGGGAGTACTTC	CASSEGAGLDREYF
TRBJ2-7	.	TRBV5-4	.	TGTGCCAGCAGCGCCGGGACACTTAGAGGGGAGCAGTACTTC	CASSAGTLRGEQYF
TRBJ2-7	.	TRBV19	.	TGTGCCACCAAACCCGGGACAAATTTCTACGAGCAGTACTTC	CATKPGTNFYEQYF
TRBJ2-7	.	TRBV5-6	TRBD1	TGTGCCAGCAGCTTAGGTGGGACAGGGTTTTACGAGCAGTACTTC	CASSLGGTGFYEQYF
TRBJ1-1	once	TRBV6-5	.	TGTGCCAGCACCCACAGGGAAGGGAACACTGAAGCTTTCTTT	CASTHREGNTEAFF
TRBJ2-1	.	TRBV4-1	TRBD2	TGCGCCAGCAGCCAAGCCGTAGCGGGGGCCTACAATGAGCAGTTCTTC	CASSQAVAGAYNEQFF
TRBJ2-2	few	TRBV2	.	TGTGCCAGCAGTGAAAGTACAGCGAACACCGGGGAGCTGTTTTTT	CASSESTANTGELFF
TRBJ1-4	.	TRBV7-2	.	TGTGCCAGCAGCTTAGTTATAGGAGGGATTGGTGAAAAACTGTTTTTT	CASSLVIGGIGEKLFF
TRBJ2-7	.	TRBV2	TRBD2	TGTGCCAGCAGTAAAGACTATCCCACTGGACTAGCGGGAGCTGAATATCGGCAGTACTTC	CASSKDYPTGLAGAEYRQYF
TRBJ2-5	.	TRBV4-3	TRBD2	TGCGCCAGCAGCCAAGTGCGGGGGGGCGGAGAGACCCAGTACTTC	CASSQVRGGGETQYF
TRBJ1-5	.	TRBV10-1	.	TGCGCCAACGACCCGGACAGCTATAGCAATCAGCCCCAGCATTTT	CANDPDSYSNQPQHF
TRBJ2-7	.	TRBV6-4	TRBD2	TGTGCCAGCAGGGGGACTAGCGGGAGCTACGAGCAGTACTTC	CASRGTSGSYEQYF
TRBJ2-1	.	TRBV7-2	.	TGTGCCAGCAGCTTATCCAGGGGGGACTACAATGAGCAGTTCTTC	CASSLSRGDYNEQFF
TRBJ1-6	.	TRBV5-6	.	TGTGCCAGCAGCCGGGGACAATATAATTCACCCCTCCACTTT	CASSRGQYNSPLHF
TRBJ2-3	once	TRBV5-1	.	TGCGCCAGCAGCTTGCAGACTAGCACAGATACGCAGTATTTT	CASSLQTSTDTQYF
TRBJ2-5	few	TRBV30	.	TGTGCCTGGAGTCGACAAAGTGGGGAGACCCAGTACTTC	CAWSRQSGETQYF